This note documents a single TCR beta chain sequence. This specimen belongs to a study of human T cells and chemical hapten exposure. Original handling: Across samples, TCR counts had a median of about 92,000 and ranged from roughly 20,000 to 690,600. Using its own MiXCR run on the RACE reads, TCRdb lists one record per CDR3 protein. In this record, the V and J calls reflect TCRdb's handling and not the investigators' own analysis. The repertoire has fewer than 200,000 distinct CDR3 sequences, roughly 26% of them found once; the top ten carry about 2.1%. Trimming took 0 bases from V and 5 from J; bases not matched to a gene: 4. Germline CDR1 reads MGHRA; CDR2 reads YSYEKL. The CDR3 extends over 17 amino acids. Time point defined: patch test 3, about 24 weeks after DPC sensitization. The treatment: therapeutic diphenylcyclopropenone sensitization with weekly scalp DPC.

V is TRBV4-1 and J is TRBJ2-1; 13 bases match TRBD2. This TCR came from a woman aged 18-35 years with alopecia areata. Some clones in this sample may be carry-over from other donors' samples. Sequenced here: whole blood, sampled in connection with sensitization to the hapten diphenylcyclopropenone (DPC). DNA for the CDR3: TGCGCCAGCAGCCAAGATGTTGGGACTAGCGGGGACAATGAGCAGTTCTTC. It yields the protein CASSQDVGTSGDNEQFF.